One and the same sample provided the 16 T cell receptor beta chains below, sequenced in a study of blood T cell repertoires in COVID-19. Method: immunoSEQ multiplex PCR; TCRdb's copy keeps in-frame clones and lacks some. The sample includes 20,000 to 30,000 clones, roughly 79% of them seen just once. Sequenced material: peripheral blood. All receptors come from a man between 65 and 85 years old with acute or convalescent COVID-19.

The V call is TRBV10-2, the J call TRBJ2-5, with D possibly matching TRBD1 (5 bases). The V and J ends lost 4 bases and 5 bases respectively, with 14 bases between them. Germline CDR1 and CDR2: WSHSY and SAAADI. CDR3 length: 14 amino acids. The CDR3 nucleotides are TGCGCCAGCAGTGGGACAATCCCCTCGGAGACCCAGTACTTC. Protein product: CASSGTIPSETQYF.

The chain links TRBV7-2 to TRBJ2-7; D is possibly TRBD1 (5 bases). V gave up 3 bases and J gave up 5 bases, with 11 bases separating them. Germline CDR1 is SGHTA and CDR2 is FQGNSA. CDR3 length equals 13 residues. The CDR3 nucleotides read TGTGCCAGCAGCTTTCCACAGGTCCACGAGCAGTACTTC. Its translation is CASSFPQVHEQYF.

V and J are TRBV19 and TRBJ1-2; 10 positions agree with TRBD1. Germline V gene data show CDR1 as LNHDA and CDR2 as SQIVND (reference sequence). V lost 4 bases and J lost 3; bases outside the gene matches: 8. The CDR3 covers 16 residues. CDR3 in DNA: TGTGCCAGTAGTAGCGGCTTGACAGGGGGCTACTATGGCTACACCTTC. Residues: CASSSGLTGGYYGYTF.

The chain joins TRBV18 to TRBJ1-5, with unresolved D. The CDR3 totals 13 residues. Trimming shortened V by 2 bases and J by 7 bases, and 9 bases separated the two germline ends. Germline V gene sequence: CDR1 KGHSH, CDR2 LQKENI. The DNA for the CDR3 is TGTGCCAGCTCACCATCTTCGGGGCAGCCCCAGCATTTT. Protein sequence: CASSPSSGQPQHF.

This rearrangement joins TRBV9 to TRBJ1-2, with 9 bases fitting TRBD1. The CDR3 runs to 15 residues. V lost 3 bases to trimming and J lost 5 bases; unmatched junction nucleotides: 8. CDR1 and CDR2 (germline): SGDLS, YYNGEE. The CDR3 bases are TGTGCCAGCAGCGCTTCACCGGGACAGGGATATGGCTACACCTTC. The encoded protein is CASSASPGQGYGYTF.

The gene calls are TRBV29-1 and TRBJ1-2, with D possibly being TRBD1 (5 bases). Looked up from germline, CDR1 is SQVTM and CDR2 is ANQGSEA. The V and J ends lost 8 bases and 7 bases respectively, with 26 bases between them. This CDR3 has 15 amino acids. This CDR3 is CSLHPARQGGIGYTF. The CDR3 DNA is TGCAGCTTACACCCCGCAAGGCAGGGAGGAATTGGCTACACCTTC.

This sequence joins TRBV28 and TRBJ1-4; D unclear. CDR3 length: 15 residues. Per germline, CDR1 MDHEN and CDR2 SYDVKM. Trimming took 3 bases from V and 2 from J, leaving 10 bases between them. The CDR3 DNA sequence: TGTGCCAGCAGTTTGGGAGGGTGGACTAATGAAAAACTGTTTTTT. Translated, it gives CASSLGGWTNEKLFF. Drawing the rest from reference TRBV28 and TRBJ1-4, the complete variable domain is DVKVTQSSRYLVKRTGEKVFLECVQDMDHENMFWYRQDPGLGLRLIYFSYDVKMKEKGDIPEGYSVSREKKERFSLILESASTNQTSMYLCASSLGGWTNEKLFFGSGTQLSVL.

This clone was observed a handful of times. J is TRBJ1-3 and V is TRBV2, with 7 positions matching TRBD1. This CDR3 has 15 residues. Germline-derived CDR1 and CDR2 are SNHLY and FYNNEI. J gave up 4 bases and V 6 bases, and 9 bases lay outside the gene matches. CDR3 sequence reads: CASRNTGEIGNTIYF. The DNA for the CDR3 is TGTGCCAGCAGAAACACAGGGGAGATCGGAAACACCATATATTTT.

The rearrangement uses TRBV10-1 and TRBJ2-1; TRBD2 aligns across 11 bases. J gave up 5 bases and V 8 bases, and 5 bases lay outside the gene matches. CDR1 is WNHNN, CDR2 SYGVQD, per germline (reference sequence). This CDR3 has 14 residues. This chain's CDR3 is CASGASGRNNEQFF. Written as DNA, the CDR3 is TGCGCCAGCGGAGCTAGCGGGAGGAACAATGAGCAGTTCTTC.

CDR3 coding DNA: TGTGCCAGCAGCTTAGGGAGCTCCTACGAGCAGTACTTC. Protein product: CASSLGSSYEQYF. V gene TRBV11-2 combines with J gene TRBJ2-7; no firm D call. Trimming shortened V by 1 base and J by 0 bases, and 4 bases separated the two germline ends. CDR3 size: 13 residues. The germline V gene encodes CDR1 SGHAT and CDR2 FQNNGV. The full variable domain, completed using reference TRBV11-2 and TRBJ2-7, is EAGVAQSPRYKIIEKRQSVAFWCNPISGHATLYWYQQILGQGPKLLIQFQNNGVVDDSQLPKDRFSAERLKGVDSTLKIQPAKLEDSAVYLCASSLGSSYEQYFGPGTRLTVT.

The count of this clone is one. The genes are TRBV30 and TRBJ1-2; D is undetermined. The V end lost 0 bases, the J end lost 2 bases, and 19 bases lay between the germline ends. The CDR3 contains 17 residues. The V gene's germline CDR1 is GTSNPN and CDR2 SVGIG (reference sequence). CDR3 sequence (DNA): TGTGCCTGGAGTGTAAAGTTTTTAAGTCCCCTAAACTATGGCTACACCTTC. It is translated as CAWSVKFLSPLNYGYTF.

The chain links TRBV30 to TRBJ2-7; D is perhaps TRBD1 (6 bases). With 2 bases removed from V and 0 bases from J, the gap between germline ends came to 8 bases. CDR1 is GTSNPN, CDR2 SVGIG, per germline (reference sequence). The CDR3 spans 13 residues. The CDR3 is CAWSRGGSYEQYF. The DNA of the CDR3 is TGTGCCTGGAGTCGAGGGGGCTCCTACGAGCAGTACTTC.

The chain recombines TRBV6-5 with TRBJ2-5; D possibly corresponds to TRBD2 (6 bases). Germline V gene lookup returns CDR1 MNHEY and CDR2 SVGAGI. Trimming took 7 bases from V and 5 from J, leaving 17 bases between them. CDR3 length: 14 amino acids. As DNA, the CDR3 is TGTGCCAGCAAAAGGACGGGAGTACGGGAGACCCAGTACTTC. Amino acid sequence: CASKRTGVRETQYF.

The rearrangement uses TRBV27 and TRBJ2-1; D may be TRBD1 (6 bases). From germline, CDR1 is MNHEY and CDR2 SMNVEV (reference sequence). The CDR3 sequence is 15 residues long. Trimming removed 3 bases from V and 0 bases from J, with 9 bases in between. The CDR3 is CASSLQGGSYNEQFF. CDR3 in DNA: TGTGCCAGCAGTTTGCAAGGGGGCTCCTACAATGAGCAGTTCTTC.

Here the CDR3 reads CASSLNTGFNNEQFF. The CDR3 region has the DNA TGTGCCAGCAGCTTAAACACAGGGTTTAACAATGAGCAGTTCTTC. The chain recombines TRBV11-3 with TRBJ2-1; TRBD1 might be the D (6 bases). Germline V lookup: CDR1 SGHNT, CDR2 YENEEA. CDR3 size: 15 residues. Trimming removed 2 bases at V and 5 bases at J, with 13 bases between.

Here the CDR3 reads CSVGGQGNQPQHF. The CDR3 region has the DNA TGCAGCGTTGGTGGCCAGGGAAACCAGCCCCAGCATTTT. V is TRBV29-1 and J is TRBJ1-5, with D tentatively TRBD1 (5 bases). This CDR3 has 13 amino acids. Germline loops: CDR1 SQVTM, CDR2 ANQGSEA. The germline V and J ends were trimmed by 4 bases and 7 bases, with 14 bases remaining between them.